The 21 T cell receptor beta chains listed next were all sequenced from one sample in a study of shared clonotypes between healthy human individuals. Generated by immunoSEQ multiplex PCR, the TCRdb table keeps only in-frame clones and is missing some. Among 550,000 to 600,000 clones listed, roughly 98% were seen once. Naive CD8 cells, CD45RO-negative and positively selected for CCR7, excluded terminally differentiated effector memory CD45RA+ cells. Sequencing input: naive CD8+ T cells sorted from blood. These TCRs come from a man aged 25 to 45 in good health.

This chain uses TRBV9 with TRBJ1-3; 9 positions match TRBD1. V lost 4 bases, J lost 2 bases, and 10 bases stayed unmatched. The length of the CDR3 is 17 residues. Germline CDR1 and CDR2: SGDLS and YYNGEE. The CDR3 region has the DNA TGTGCCAGCAGCCCAGGACAGGGGATCCAGGCTGGAAACACCATATATTTT. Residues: CASSPGQGIQAGNTIYF.

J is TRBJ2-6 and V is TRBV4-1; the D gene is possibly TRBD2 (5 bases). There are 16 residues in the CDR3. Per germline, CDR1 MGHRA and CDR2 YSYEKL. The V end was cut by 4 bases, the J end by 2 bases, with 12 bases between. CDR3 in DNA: TGCGCCAGCAGCCCAGGCATCGGGGCTGGGGCCAACGTCCTGACTTTC. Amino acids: CASSPGIGAGANVLTF.

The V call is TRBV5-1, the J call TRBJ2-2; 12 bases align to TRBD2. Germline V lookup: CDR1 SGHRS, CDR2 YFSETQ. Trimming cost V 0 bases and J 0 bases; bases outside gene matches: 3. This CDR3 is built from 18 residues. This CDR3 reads CASSLGLAGVPNTGELFF. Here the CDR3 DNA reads TGCGCCAGCAGCTTGGGACTAGCGGGAGTACCGAACACCGGGGAGCTGTTTTTT.

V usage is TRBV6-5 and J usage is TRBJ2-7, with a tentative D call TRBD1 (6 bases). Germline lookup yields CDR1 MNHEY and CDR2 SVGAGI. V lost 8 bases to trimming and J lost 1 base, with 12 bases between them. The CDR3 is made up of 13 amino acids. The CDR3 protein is CASGQGRSYEQYF. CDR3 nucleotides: TGTGCCAGCGGTCAGGGGCGATCCTACGAGCAGTACTTC.

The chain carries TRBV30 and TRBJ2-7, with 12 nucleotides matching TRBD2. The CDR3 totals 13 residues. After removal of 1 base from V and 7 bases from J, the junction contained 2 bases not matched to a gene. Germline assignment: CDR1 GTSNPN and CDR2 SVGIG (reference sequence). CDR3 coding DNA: TGTGCCTGGAGTGGACTAGCGGGAGTTGAGCAGTACTTC. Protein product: CAWSGLAGVEQYF.

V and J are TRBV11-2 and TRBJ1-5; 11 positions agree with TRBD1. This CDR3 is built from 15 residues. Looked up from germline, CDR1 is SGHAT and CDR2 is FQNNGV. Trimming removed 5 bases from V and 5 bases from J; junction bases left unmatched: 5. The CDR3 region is CASSPGQGGDQPQHF. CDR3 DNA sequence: TGTGCCAGCAGCCCGGGACAGGGGGGTGATCAGCCCCAGCATTTT.

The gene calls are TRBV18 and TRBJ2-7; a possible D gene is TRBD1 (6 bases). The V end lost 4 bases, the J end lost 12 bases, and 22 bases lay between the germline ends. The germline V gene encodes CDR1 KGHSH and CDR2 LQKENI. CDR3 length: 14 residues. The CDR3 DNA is TGTGCCAGCTCACAGTCCGGGACATACCAACGCGGGTACTTC. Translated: CASSQSGTYQRGYF.

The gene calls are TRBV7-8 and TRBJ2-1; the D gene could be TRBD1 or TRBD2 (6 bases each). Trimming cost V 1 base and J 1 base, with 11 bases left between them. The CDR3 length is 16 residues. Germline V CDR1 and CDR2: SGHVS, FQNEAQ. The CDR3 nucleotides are TGTGCCAGCAGCTTAGTGGGGGGCCATTCCTACAATGAGCAGTTCTTC. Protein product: CASSLVGGHSYNEQFF.

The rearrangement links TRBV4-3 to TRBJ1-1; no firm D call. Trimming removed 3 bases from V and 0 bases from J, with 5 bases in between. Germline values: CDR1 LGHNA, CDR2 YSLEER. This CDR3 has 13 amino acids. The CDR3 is CASSQTLNTEAFF. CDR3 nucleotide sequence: TGCGCCAGCAGCCAGACATTGAACACTGAAGCTTTCTTT.

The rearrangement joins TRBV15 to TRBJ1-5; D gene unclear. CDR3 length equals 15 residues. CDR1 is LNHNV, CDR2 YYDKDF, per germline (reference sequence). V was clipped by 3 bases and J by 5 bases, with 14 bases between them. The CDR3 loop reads CATSSPLTFDQPQHF. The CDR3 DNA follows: TGTGCCACCAGCAGCCCCTTAACGTTCGATCAGCCCCAGCATTTT.

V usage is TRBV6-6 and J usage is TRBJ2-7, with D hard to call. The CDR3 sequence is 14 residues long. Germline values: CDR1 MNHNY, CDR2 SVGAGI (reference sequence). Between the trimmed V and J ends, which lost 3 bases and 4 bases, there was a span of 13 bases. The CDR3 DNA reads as TGTGCCAGCAGTTATAGGCCGAAACCATACGAGCAGTACTTC. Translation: CASSYRPKPYEQYF.

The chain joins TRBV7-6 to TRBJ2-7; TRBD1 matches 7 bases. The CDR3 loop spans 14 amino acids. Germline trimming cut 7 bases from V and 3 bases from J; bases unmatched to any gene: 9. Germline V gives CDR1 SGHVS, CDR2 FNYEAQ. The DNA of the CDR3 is TGTGCCAGCACCTCCTCGGACAGGCACTACGAGCAGTACTTC. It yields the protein CASTSSDRHYEQYF.

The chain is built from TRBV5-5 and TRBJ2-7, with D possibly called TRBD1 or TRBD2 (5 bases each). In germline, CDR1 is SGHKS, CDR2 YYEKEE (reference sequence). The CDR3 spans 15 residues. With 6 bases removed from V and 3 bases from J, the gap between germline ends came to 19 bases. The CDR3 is CASNAWDGPGYEQYF. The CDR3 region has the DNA TGTGCCAGCAACGCATGGGACGGCCCCGGCTACGAGCAGTACTTC.

The CDR3 here is CATSRVQSLLDGELFF. The CDR3 bases are TGTGCCACCAGCAGAGTCCAATCCCTTCTAGACGGGGAGCTGTTTTTT. The gene calls are TRBV15 and TRBJ2-2; unclear D gene. In germline, CDR1 is LNHNV, CDR2 YYDKDF (reference sequence). Trimming took 1 base from V and 7 from J, leaving 16 bases between them. The length of the CDR3 is 16 residues. Combining the CDR3 with reference TRBV15 and TRBJ2-2 gives the whole variable domain DAMVIQNPRYQVTQFGKPVTLSCSQTLNHNVMYWYQQKSSQAPKLLFHYYDKDFNNEADTPDNFQSRRPNTSFCFLDIRSPGLGDTAMYLCATSRVQSLLDGELFFGEGSRLTVL.

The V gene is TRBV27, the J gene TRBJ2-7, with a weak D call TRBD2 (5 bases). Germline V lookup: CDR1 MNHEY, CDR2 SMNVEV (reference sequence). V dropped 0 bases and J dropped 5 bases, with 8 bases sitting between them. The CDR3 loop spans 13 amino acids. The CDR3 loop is CASSLSFGNEQYF. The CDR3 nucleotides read TGTGCCAGCAGTTTATCGTTCGGGAACGAGCAGTACTTC.

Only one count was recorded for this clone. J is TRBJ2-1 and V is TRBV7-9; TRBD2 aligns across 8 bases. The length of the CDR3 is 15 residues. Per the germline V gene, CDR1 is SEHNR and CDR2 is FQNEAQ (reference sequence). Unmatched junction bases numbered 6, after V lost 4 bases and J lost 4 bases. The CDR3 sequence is CASSWERERYNEQFF. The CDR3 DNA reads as TGTGCCAGCAGCTGGGAGCGGGAGAGGTACAATGAGCAGTTCTTC.

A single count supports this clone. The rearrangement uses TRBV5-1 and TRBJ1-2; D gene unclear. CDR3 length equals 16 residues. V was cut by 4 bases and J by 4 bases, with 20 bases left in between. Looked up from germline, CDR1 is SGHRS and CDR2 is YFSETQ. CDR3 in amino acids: CASSPLGSGTSYGYTF. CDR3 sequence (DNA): TGCGCCAGCAGCCCCCTGGGTAGCGGCACATCCTATGGCTACACCTTC. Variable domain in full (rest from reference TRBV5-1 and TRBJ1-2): KAGVTQTPRYLIKTRGQQVTLSCSPISGHRSVSWYQQTPGQGLQFLFEYFSETQRNKGNFPGRFSGRQFSNSRSEMNVSTLELGDSALYLCASSPLGSGTSYGYTFGSGTRLTVV.

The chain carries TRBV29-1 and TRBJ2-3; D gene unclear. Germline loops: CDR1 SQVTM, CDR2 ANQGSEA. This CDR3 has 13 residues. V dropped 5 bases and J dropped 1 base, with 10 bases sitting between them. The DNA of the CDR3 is TGCAGCGTTTGGCCAGAAGGCACAGATACGCAGTATTTT. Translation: CSVWPEGTDTQYF.

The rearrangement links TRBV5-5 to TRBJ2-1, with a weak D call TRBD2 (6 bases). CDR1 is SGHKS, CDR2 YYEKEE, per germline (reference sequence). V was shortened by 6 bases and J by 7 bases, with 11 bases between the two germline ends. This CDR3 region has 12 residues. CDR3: CASMLAFNEQFF. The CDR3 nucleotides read TGTGCCAGCATGCTAGCGTTTAATGAGCAGTTCTTC.

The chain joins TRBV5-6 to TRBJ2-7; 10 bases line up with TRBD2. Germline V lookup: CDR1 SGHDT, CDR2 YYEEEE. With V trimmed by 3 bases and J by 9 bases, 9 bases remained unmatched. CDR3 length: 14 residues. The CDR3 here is CASSSSGSLTVQYF. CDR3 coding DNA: TGTGCCAGCAGCTCTAGCGGGAGCCTTACAGTGCAGTACTTC.

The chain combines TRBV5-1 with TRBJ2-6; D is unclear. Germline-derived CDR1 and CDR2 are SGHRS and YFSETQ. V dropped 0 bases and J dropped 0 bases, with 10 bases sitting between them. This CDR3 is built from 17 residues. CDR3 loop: CASSLEEVFSGANVLTF. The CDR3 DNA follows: TGCGCCAGCAGCTTGGAAGAGGTCTTCTCTGGGGCCAACGTCCTGACTTTC.